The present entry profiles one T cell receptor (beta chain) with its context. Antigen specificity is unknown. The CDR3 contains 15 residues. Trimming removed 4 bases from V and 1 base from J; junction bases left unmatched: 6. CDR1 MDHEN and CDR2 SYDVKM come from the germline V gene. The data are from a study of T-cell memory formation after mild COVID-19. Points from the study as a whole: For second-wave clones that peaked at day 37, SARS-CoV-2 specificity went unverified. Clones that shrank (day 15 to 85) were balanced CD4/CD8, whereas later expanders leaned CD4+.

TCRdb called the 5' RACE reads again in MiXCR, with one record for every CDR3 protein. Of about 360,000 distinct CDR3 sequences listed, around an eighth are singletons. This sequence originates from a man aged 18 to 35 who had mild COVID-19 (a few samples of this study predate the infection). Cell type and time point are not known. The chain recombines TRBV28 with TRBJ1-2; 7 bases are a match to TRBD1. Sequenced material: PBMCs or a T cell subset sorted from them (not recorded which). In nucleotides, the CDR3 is TGTGCCAGCAGTTCAGCGACAGGGAATAACTATGGCTACACCTTC. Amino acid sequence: CASSSATGNNYGYTF.